Below, 19 T cell receptor beta chains from the same sample are listed, as sequenced in a study of OX40 agonist ivuxolimab in advanced cancers. Method: immunoSEQ multiplex PCR; TCRdb's copy keeps in-frame clones and lacks some. Seen here are approximately 18,000 clones, roughly 82% observed once, and the top ten hold around 2.2%. Sequenced material: CD4+ or CD8+ T cells sorted from blood, taken in a trial of the OX40 agonist ivuxolimab. The receptors originated from an adult with an advanced solid tumor such as melanoma, head and neck, liver or kidney cancer.

CDR3 nucleotide sequence: TGTGCCAGCAGTAACCCCGGGACAGGGTTGGCGTTTGAAAAACTGTTTTTT. This sequence encodes CASSNPGTGLAFEKLFF. The V call is TRBV27, the J call TRBJ1-4; 9 bases are a match to TRBD1. There are 17 residues in the CDR3. Per the germline V gene, CDR1 is MNHEY and CDR2 is SMNVEV (reference sequence). V lost 5 bases to trimming and J lost 7 bases; unmatched junction nucleotides: 14. The full variable domain, in which reference TRBV27 and TRBJ1-4 provide the parts outside the CDR3, is EAQVTQNPRYLITVTGKKLTVTCSQNMNHEYMSWYRQDPGLGLRQIYYSMNVEVTDKGDVPEGYKVSRKEKRNFPLILESPSPNQTSLYFCASSNPGTGLAFEKLFFGSGTQLSVL.

The chain links TRBV28 to TRBJ2-7, with 9 bases identical to TRBD1. The CDR3 is 15 amino acids. Germline-derived CDR1 and CDR2 are MDHEN and SYDVKM. V lost 5 bases, J lost 5 bases, and 10 bases stayed unmatched. The CDR3: CASSVPGQGKDEQYF. The CDR3 DNA reads TGTGCCAGCAGTGTACCGGGACAGGGAAAGGACGAGCAGTACTTC.

The rearrangement uses TRBV7-9 and TRBJ2-1; D uncertain. Trimming removed 0 bases from V and 8 bases from J, with 5 bases in between. In germline, CDR1 is SEHNR, CDR2 FQNEAQ (reference sequence). This CDR3 comprises 12 residues. The CDR3 coding sequence is TGTGCCAGCAGCTTAGCGCGGTATGAGCAGTTCTTC. It translates to CASSLARYEQFF.

CDR3 amino acids: CATSREGGDRHF. The CDR3, as DNA: TGTGCCACCAGCAGAGAGGGCGGGGATAGGCATTTT. The chain links TRBV15 to TRBJ1-5; D remains unclear. The CDR3 consists of 12 residues. V shed 0 bases and J shed 15 bases, with 12 bases lying between them. Germline CDR1 and CDR2: LNHNV and YYDKDF (reference sequence).

CDR3: CASRQTGRNTGELFF. In DNA, the CDR3 is TGTGCCAGCAGACAAACGGGCCGAAACACCGGGGAGCTGTTTTTT. This sequence joins TRBV5-6 and TRBJ2-2, with no clear D. Between the trimmed V and J ends, which lost 5 bases and 2 bases, there was a span of 13 bases. The CDR3 has 15 amino acids. Per germline, CDR1 SGHDT and CDR2 YYEEEE. The full variable domain, in which reference TRBV5-6 and TRBJ2-2 provide the parts outside the CDR3, is DAGVTQSPTHLIKTRGQQVTLRCSPKSGHDTVSWYQQALGQGPQFIFQYYEEEERQRGNFPDRFSGHQFPNYSSELNVNALLLGDSALYLCASRQTGRNTGELFFGEGSRLTVL.

The chain has TRBV2 and TRBJ2-2, with 7 bases identical to TRBD1. J was trimmed by 0 bases and V by 7 bases; bases with no gene match: 5. This CDR3 has 15 residues. CDR1 is SNHLY, CDR2 FYNNEI, per germline. The DNA of the CDR3 is TGTGCCAGCAATTTAGGGGGCGCGAACACCGGGGAGCTGTTTTTT. This encodes CASNLGGANTGELFF.

This clone was seen more than once but under ten times. The CDR3 DNA reads as TGTGCCAGCTCACCAGGGACAGGCCTGCCGGGCGAGCAGTACTTC. Translation gives CASSPGTGLPGEQYF. The V call is TRBV18, the J call TRBJ2-7; 8 bases agree with TRBD1. CDR1 KGHSH and CDR2 LQKENI come from the germline V gene. V gave up 2 bases and J gave up 6 bases; unmatched junction bases: 9. The CDR3 has 15 residues.

CDR3 in DNA: TGTGCCAGCAGCTTAAACGGGGGGCCTACTGAAGCTTTCTTT. Encoded protein: CASSLNGGPTEAFF. This rearrangement joins TRBV7-3 to TRBJ1-1; D might be TRBD1 (6 bases). The V end lost 1 base, the J end lost 5 bases, and 11 bases lay between the germline ends. The CDR3 is 14 amino acids. The germline gives CDR1 SGHTA, CDR2 FQGTGA.

The V gene is TRBV5-1, the J gene TRBJ2-3; unclear D gene. The length of the CDR3 is 12 residues. The V and J ends lost 4 bases and 2 bases respectively, with 5 bases between them. Germline V gives CDR1 SGHRS, CDR2 YFSETQ. The CDR3 coding sequence is TGCGCCAGCAGCGATACCACAGATACGCAGTATTTT. Its protein product is CASSDTTDTQYF. Based on the CDR3 plus reference TRBV5-1 and TRBJ2-3, the full variable domain is KAGVTQTPRYLIKTRGQQVTLSCSPISGHRSVSWYQQTPGQGLQFLFEYFSETQRNKGNFPGRFSGRQFSNSRSEMNVSTLELGDSALYLCASSDTTDTQYFGPGTRLTVL.

Here the CDR3 reads CASSIDRRGAETQYF. CDR3 in DNA: TGTGCCAGTAGTATAGATCGCAGGGGAGCGGAGACCCAGTACTTC. The V gene is TRBV19, the J gene TRBJ2-5; tentative D call: TRBD1 (6 bases). The germline gives CDR1 LNHDA, CDR2 SQIVND (reference sequence). The CDR3 has 15 amino acids. V was shortened by 0 bases and J by 5 bases, with 13 bases between the two germline ends.

This clone is a singleton in its sample. The chain uses TRBV7-9 and TRBJ2-1; D gene uncertain. Trimming cost V 1 base and J 8 bases, with 12 bases left between them. CDR3 length: 14 residues. Germline V gene data show CDR1 as SEHNR and CDR2 as FQNEAQ (reference sequence). CDR3 coding DNA: TGTGCCAGCAGCTTAGTCCCCCCCAAGGATGAGCAGTTCTTC. Protein: CASSLVPPKDEQFF.

The chain couples TRBV7-6 to TRBJ2-3; D gene ambiguous. Germline CDR1 SGHVS, CDR2 FNYEAQ. V lost 5 bases, J lost 2 bases, and 17 bases lay in between. The CDR3 totals 16 residues. The CDR3 region is CASSPVEDRHTDTQYF. The CDR3 DNA reads TGTGCCAGCAGCCCAGTTGAGGATCGCCACACAGATACGCAGTATTTT.

This clone was found once. The CDR3 sequence: CASSLARSDRVGGYTF. The DNA of the CDR3 is TGTGCCAGCAGCTTAGCAAGGAGTGACAGGGTGGGGGGCTACACCTTC. J is TRBJ1-2 and V is TRBV13; 7 bases are shared with TRBD1. This CDR3 contains 16 residues. Germline values: CDR1 PRHDT, CDR2 FYEKMQ (reference sequence). J gave up 8 bases and V 1 base, and 13 bases lay outside the gene matches.

V usage is TRBV30 and J usage is TRBJ1-1; D may be TRBD1 (6 bases). Trimming removed 2 bases from V and 1 base from J, with 14 bases in between. Germline V gene sequence: CDR1 GTSNPN, CDR2 SVGIG (reference sequence). This CDR3 contains 15 residues. CDR3 sequence reads: CAWSHQGIRNTEAFF. The DNA for the CDR3 is TGTGCCTGGAGTCATCAGGGGATCCGGAACACTGAAGCTTTCTTT.

The V gene is TRBV27, the J gene TRBJ1-1, with 7 bases that match TRBD1. Per germline, CDR1 MNHEY and CDR2 SMNVEV (reference sequence). The CDR3 covers 14 residues. After removal of 7 bases from V and 4 bases from J, the junction contained 9 bases not matched to a gene. The CDR3 sequence is CASKGRRGPTEAFF. CDR3 nucleotide sequence: TGTGCCAGCAAAGGAAGAAGGGGGCCCACTGAAGCTTTCTTT.

The chain recombines TRBV19 with TRBJ2-1, with 8 bases that match TRBD2. The length of the CDR3 is 15 residues. The V gene's germline CDR1 is LNHDA and CDR2 SQIVND (reference sequence). J was trimmed by 0 bases and V by 9 bases; bases with no gene match: 7. The CDR3 coding sequence is TGTGCCAGCGACTCCGGGACTAGCTCCTACAATGAGCAGTTCTTC. As protein: CASDSGTSSYNEQFF.

The chain couples TRBV11-2 to TRBJ1-2; the match to TRBD1 covers 8 bases. Germline assignment: CDR1 SGHAT and CDR2 FQNNGV. Trimming cost V 5 bases and J 4 bases; bases outside gene matches: 9. This CDR3 has 15 residues. CDR3 sequence (DNA): TGTGCCAGCAGCCTAACCGGGACAGGCACCTATGGCTACACCTTC. Protein product: CASSLTGTGTYGYTF.

The V and J genes are TRBV7-3 and TRBJ1-1; a possible D gene is TRBD1 (6 bases). V was trimmed by 1 base and J by 1 base, leaving 10 bases between them. Germline V gives CDR1 SGHTA, CDR2 FQGTGA. This CDR3 region has 15 residues. CDR3 loop: CASSLMGGQNTEAFF. The CDR3 DNA follows: TGTGCCAGCAGCTTAATGGGGGGGCAGAACACTGAAGCTTTCTTT.

The chain has TRBV9 and TRBJ2-1, with TRBD2 matching over 8 bases. Germline V gene lookup returns CDR1 SGDLS and CDR2 YYNGEE. The trim removed 3 bases at V and 0 bases at J, leaving 5 bases unmatched. This CDR3 region has 16 residues. CDR3 loop: CASSGASGSSYNEQFF. The CDR3 DNA follows: TGTGCCAGCAGCGGCGCCAGCGGGAGCTCCTACAATGAGCAGTTCTTC.